This T cell receptor (beta chain) came from a study of blood T cell repertoires in COVID-19. The overall study: T cells, B-cell-depleted T cells, or PBMCs provided the cDNA or gDNA that served as material.

V was pared by 8 bases and J by 8 bases, with 6 bases of the junction left unmatched. Germline V lookup: CDR1 SGHAT, CDR2 FQNNGV. There are 12 residues in the CDR3. TCRdb's table, derived via immunoSEQ multiplex PCR, lists solely in-frame clones and lacks some. Altogether under 300,000 clones are present, about 73% being singletons, with the ten largest covering 3% to 3.5%. The material sequenced was peripheral blood. The chain links TRBV11-2 to TRBJ2-1; 7 bases agree with TRBD2. This clonotype was sampled from a woman over 75 with acute or convalescent COVID-19. CDR3 sequence (DNA): TGTGCCAGCCGCCGCGGGAGCGATGAGCAGTTCTTC. It specifies CASRRGSDEQFF.